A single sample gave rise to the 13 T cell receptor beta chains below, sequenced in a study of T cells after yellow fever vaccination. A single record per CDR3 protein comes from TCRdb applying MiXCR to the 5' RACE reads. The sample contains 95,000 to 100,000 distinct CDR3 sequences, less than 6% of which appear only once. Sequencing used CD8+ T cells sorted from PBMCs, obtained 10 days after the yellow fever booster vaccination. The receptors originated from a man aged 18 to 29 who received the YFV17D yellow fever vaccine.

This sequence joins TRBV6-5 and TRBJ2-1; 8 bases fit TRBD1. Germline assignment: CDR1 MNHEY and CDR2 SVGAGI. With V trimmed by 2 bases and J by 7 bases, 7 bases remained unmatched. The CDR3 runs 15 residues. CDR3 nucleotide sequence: TGTGCCAGCAGTTACGCTTGGACAGGGACTAATGAGCAGTTCTTC. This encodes CASSYAWTGTNEQFF.

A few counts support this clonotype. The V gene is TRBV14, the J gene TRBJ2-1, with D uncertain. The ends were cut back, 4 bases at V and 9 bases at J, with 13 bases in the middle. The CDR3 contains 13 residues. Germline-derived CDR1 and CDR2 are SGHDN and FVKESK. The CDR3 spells CASSPLRAGEQFF. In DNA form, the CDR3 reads TGTGCCAGCAGCCCCCTAAGGGCAGGTGAGCAGTTCTTC.

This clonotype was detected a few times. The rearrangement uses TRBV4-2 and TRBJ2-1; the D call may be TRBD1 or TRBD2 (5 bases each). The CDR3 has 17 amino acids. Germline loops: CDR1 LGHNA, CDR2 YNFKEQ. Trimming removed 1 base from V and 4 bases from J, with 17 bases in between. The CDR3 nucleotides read TGTGCCAGCAGCCAAGTCCTCGGTGGGGGAACATACAATGAGCAGTTCTTC. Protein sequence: CASSQVLGGGTYNEQFF.

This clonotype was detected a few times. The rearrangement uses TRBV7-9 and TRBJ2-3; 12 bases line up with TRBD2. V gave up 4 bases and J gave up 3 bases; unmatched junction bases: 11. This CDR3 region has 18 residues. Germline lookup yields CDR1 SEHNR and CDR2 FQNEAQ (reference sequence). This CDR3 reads CASSSKTSGGAGTDTQYF. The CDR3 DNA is TGTGCCAGCAGCTCTAAGACTAGCGGGGGCGCCGGGACAGATACGCAGTATTTT.

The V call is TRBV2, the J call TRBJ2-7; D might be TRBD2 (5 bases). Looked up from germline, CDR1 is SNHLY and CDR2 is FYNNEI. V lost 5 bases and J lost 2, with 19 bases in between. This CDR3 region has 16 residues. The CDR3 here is CASSSLPWETTYEQYV. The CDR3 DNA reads TGTGCCAGCAGTTCCCTCCCCTGGGAGACCACCTACGAGCAGTACGTC.

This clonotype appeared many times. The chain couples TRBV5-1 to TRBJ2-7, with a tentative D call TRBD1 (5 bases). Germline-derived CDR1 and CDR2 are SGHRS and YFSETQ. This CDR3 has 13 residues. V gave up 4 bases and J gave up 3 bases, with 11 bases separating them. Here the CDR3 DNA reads TGCGCCAGCAGCCCCCAGGGTGGCTACGAGCAGTACTTC. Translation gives CASSPQGGYEQYF.

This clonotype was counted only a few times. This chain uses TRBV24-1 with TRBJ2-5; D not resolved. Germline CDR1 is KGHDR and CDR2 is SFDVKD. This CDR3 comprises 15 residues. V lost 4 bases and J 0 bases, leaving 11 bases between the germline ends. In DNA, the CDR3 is TGTGCCACCAGTGAAGATACAGAGTACCAAGAGACCCAGTACTTC. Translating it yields CATSEDTEYQETQYF.

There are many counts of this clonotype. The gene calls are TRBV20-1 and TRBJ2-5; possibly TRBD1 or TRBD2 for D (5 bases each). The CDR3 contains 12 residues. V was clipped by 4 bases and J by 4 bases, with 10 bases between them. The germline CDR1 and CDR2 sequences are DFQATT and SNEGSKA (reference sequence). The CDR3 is CSATEGLETQYF. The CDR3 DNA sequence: TGCAGTGCTACAGAGGGGCTAGAGACCCAGTACTTC.

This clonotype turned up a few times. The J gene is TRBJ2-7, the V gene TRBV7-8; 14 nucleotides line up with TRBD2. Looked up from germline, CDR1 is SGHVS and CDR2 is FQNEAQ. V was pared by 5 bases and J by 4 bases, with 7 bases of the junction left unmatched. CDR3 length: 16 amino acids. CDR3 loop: CASSLRTSGGWYEQYF. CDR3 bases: TGTGCCAGCAGCCTTAGGACTAGCGGGGGGTGGTACGAGCAGTACTTC. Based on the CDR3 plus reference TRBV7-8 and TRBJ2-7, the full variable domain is GAGVSQSPRYKVAKRGQDVALRCDPISGHVSLFWYQQALGQGPEFLTYFQNEAQLDKSGLPSDRFFAERPEGSVSTLKIQRTQQEDSAVYLCASSLRTSGGWYEQYFGPGTRLTVT.

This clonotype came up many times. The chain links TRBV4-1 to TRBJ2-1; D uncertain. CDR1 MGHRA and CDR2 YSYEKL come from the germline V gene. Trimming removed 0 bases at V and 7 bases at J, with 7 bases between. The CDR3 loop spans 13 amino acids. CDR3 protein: CASSQDLRNEQFF. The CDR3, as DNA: TGCGCCAGCAGCCAAGATCTCAGAAATGAGCAGTTCTTC.

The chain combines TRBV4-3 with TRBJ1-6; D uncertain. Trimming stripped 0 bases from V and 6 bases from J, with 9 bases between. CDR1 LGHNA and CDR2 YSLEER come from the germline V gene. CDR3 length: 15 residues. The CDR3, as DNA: TGCGCCAGCAGCCAAGATACGGCCGCTAATTCACCCCTCCACTTT. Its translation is CASSQDTAANSPLHF.

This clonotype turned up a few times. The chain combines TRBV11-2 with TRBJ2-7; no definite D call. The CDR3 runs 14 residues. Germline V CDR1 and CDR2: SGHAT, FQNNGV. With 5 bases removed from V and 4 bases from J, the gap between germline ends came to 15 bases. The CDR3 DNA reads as TGTGCCAGCAGCCTAGGGTCGGGTTTGTACGAGCAGTACGTC. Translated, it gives CASSLGSGLYEQYV.

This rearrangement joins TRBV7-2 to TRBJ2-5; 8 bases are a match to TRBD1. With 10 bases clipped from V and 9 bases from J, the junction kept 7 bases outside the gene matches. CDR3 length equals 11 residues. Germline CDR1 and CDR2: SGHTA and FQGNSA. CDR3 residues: CATQGALAQYF. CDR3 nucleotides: TGTGCCACTCAGGGGGCTCTGGCCCAGTACTTC. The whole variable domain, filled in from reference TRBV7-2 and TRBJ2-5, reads GAGVSQSPSNKVTEKGKDVELRCDPISGHTALYWYRQSLGQGLEFLIYFQGNSAPDKSGLPSDRFSAERTGGSVSTLTIQRTQQEDSAVYLCATQGALAQYFGPGTRLLVL.